This entry describes one TCR beta chain. It was from around 18,000 to 910,000 sorted cells, with 10%, 30% or 50% RNA, that naive CD8 libraries came. Naive CD8 T cells were FACS-sorted by CD8+CD4-CCR7+CD45RA+ markers. As previously described, bulk TCR libraries were made using listed TCR primers. TCRdb re-derived calls from the PCR reads in MiXCR, one entry per CDR3 protein. This sample has around 480,000 distinct CDR3 sequences, with less than 30% found just once. The data stem from a study of molecular identifiers for immune sequencing clone quantification. The CDR3 contains 17 residues. V gave up 5 bases and J gave up 10 bases; unmatched junction bases: 15. Germline V lookup: CDR1 SEHNR, CDR2 FQNEAQ (reference sequence).

V gene TRBV7-9 combines with J gene TRBJ2-1, with 12 nucleotides matching TRBD2. The receptor comes from a human donor in good health. Some libraries in this study had Jurkat cell RNA spiked in. The sample consisted of naive CD8+ T cells from blood, with Jurkat cell RNA spiked in. The subset here: FACS-sorted CD8+CD4-CCR7+CD45RA+ naive T cells. The CDR3 region has the DNA TGTGCCAGCAGCCAAGCAACCGGGACTAGCGGGCAGGGGGAGCAGTTCTTC. This translates into CASSQATGTSGQGEQFF.